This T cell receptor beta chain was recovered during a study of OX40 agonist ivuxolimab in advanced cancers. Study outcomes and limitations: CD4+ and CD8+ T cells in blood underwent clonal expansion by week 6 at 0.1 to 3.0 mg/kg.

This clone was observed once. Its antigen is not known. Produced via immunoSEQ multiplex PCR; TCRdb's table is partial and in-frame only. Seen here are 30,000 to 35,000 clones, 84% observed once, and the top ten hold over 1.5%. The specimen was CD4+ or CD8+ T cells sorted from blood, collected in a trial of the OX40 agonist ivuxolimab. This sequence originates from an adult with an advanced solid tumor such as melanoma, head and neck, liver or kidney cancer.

The CDR3 here is CASSYLIAGRQETQYF. The CDR3 region has the DNA TGTGCCAGCAGTTACCTTATAGCGGGCCGCCAAGAGACCCAGTACTTC. The chain recombines TRBV5-6 with TRBJ2-5, with 7 nucleotides matching TRBD2. Germline values: CDR1 SGHDT, CDR2 YYEEEE. The V gene end was trimmed by 5 bases and the J gene end by 1 base; junction bases not matched to a gene: 11. CDR3 length equals 16 residues.